This TCR beta chain was recovered during a study of T cell responses to AZD1222 COVID-19 vaccine. General study findings and limits: Repertoire samples came only from after the peak T cell response. Seropositive AZD1222 recipients at baseline numbered only five or six. In a largely white British group with more females than males, clonal diversity was possibly underestimated.

Of note for this clone: Its antigen is still unknown.

Some clones are missing from TCRdb's copy, which holds only in-frame ones; the method was immunoSEQ multiplex PCR. Among about 120,000 clones, approximately 90% were seen once, and the ten largest hold 1.6%. Trimming removed 5 bases from V and 2 bases from J; junction bases left unmatched: 6. This CDR3 is built from 15 residues. The germline gives CDR1 SNHLY, CDR2 FYNNEI. J is TRBJ2-3 and V is TRBV2; 8 bases align to TRBD2. Sequenced material: peripheral blood, taken 28 days after the second AZD1222 dose. This sequence originates from an adult who received the AZD1222 COVID-19 vaccine. CDR3 nucleotides: TGTGCCAGCAGTCTCCTAGCGGGCCTCACAGATACGCAGTATTTT. Its protein product is CASSLLAGLTDTQYF.